The 4 T cell receptor beta chains in this list originate from one sample, sequenced in a study of CD8 T cells in Susac syndrome. Reverse transcription of about 0.45 to 1 ug RNA was carried out with random hexamers. MiXCR, run by TCRdb on the immunoSEQ multiplex PCR reads, gives a single entry per CDR3 protein. The data contain around 300,000 distinct CDR3 sequences, around nine tenths of them singletons. Sequenced sample: CD8+ T cells from PBMCs. The receptors derive from a human donor with multiple sclerosis.

This rearrangement joins TRBV16 to TRBJ1-2; TRBD1 matches at 11 bases. Germline values: CDR1 KGHSY, CDR2 FQNENV. The CDR3 consists of 15 residues. J gave up 5 bases and V 0 bases, and 2 bases lay outside the gene matches. CDR3 amino acids: CASSQSGTGGYGYTF. The CDR3 region has the DNA TGTGCCAGCAGCCAATCCGGGACAGGGGGGTATGGCTACACCTTC.

The chain uses TRBV12-3 or TRBV12-4 and TRBJ2-2, with 9 bases matching TRBD1. The CDR3 runs to 15 residues. The V and J ends lost 4 bases and 6 bases, in that order; junction bases with no gene match: 6. CDR3 amino acids: CASSYPGTGSGELFF. CDR3 coding DNA: TGTGCCAGCAGTTACCCCGGGACAGGGTCCGGGGAGCTGTTTTTT.

This sequence joins TRBV19 and TRBJ2-7, with a weak D call TRBD2 (6 bases). CDR3 length: 12 residues. The ends were cut back, 3 bases at V and 5 bases at J, with 8 bases in the middle. The germline V gene encodes CDR1 LNHDA and CDR2 SQIVND (reference sequence). The CDR3 region is CASSIGGDEQYF. In DNA form, the CDR3 reads TGTGCCAGTAGTATCGGCGGGGACGAGCAGTACTTC.

The chain couples TRBV27 to TRBJ2-4, with 9 bases matching TRBD2. There are 15 residues in the CDR3. Trimming removed 2 bases from V and 6 bases from J; junction bases left unmatched: 5. Germline CDR1 reads MNHEY; CDR2 reads SMNVEV (reference sequence). This CDR3 is CASSLRAGGGNIQYF. Here the CDR3 DNA reads TGTGCCAGCAGTTTAAGAGCGGGAGGTGGAAACATTCAGTACTTC.